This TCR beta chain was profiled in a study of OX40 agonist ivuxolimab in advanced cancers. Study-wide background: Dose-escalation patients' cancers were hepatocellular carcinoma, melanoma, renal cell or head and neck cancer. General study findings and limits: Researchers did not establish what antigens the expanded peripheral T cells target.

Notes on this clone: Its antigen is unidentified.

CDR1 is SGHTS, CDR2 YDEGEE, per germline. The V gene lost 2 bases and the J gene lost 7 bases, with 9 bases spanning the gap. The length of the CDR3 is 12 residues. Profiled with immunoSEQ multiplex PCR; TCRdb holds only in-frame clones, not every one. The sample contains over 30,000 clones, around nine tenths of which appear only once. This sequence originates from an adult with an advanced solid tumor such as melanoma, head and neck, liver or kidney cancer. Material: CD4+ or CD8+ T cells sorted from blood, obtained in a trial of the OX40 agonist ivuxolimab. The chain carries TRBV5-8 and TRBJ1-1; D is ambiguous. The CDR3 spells CASSLYSGEAFF. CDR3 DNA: TGTGCCAGCAGCTTATATTCGGGTGAAGCTTTCTTT.